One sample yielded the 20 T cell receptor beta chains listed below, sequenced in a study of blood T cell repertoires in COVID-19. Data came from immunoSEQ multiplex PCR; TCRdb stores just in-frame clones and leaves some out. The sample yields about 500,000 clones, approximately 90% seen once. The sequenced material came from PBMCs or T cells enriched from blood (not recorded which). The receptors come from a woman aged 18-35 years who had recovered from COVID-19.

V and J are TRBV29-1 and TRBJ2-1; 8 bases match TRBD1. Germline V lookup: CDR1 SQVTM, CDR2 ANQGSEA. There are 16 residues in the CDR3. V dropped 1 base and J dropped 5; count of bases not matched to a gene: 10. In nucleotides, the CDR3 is TGCAGCGTTGAAGCCCGGCACACGGACAGGGACAATGAGCAGTTCTTC. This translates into CSVEARHTDRDNEQFF.

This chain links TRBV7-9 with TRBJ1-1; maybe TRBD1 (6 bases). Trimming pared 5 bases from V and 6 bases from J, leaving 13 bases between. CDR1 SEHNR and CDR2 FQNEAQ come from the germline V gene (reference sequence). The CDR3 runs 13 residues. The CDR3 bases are TGTGCCAGCAGCCAAAGGGGACAAGCTGAAGCTTTCTTT. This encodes CASSQRGQAEAFF.

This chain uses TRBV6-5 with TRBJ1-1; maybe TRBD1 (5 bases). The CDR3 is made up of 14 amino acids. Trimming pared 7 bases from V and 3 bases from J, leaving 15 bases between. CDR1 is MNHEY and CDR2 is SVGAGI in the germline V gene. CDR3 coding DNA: TGTGCCAGCAAAAGGGGTGTGGTAGACACTGAAGCTTTCTTT. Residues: CASKRGVVDTEAFF.

The DNA of the CDR3 is TGTGCCAGAAGCATCCGGGACAGCGATCGTGGGCCCTATGGCTACACCTTC. Its translation is CARSIRDSDRGPYGYTF. This chain connects TRBV5-3 to TRBJ1-2; 7 positions agree with TRBD1. Being an ORF, TRBV5-3 has a function that is uncertain. The CDR3 has 17 residues. Trimming removed 4 bases from V and 4 bases from J; junction bases left unmatched: 16.

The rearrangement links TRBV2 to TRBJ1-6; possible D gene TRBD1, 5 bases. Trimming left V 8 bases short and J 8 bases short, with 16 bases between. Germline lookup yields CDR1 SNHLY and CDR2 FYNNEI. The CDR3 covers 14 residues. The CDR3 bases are TGTGCCAGCTCCCCGCGGGGGTGGGATTCACCCCTCCACTTT. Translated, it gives CASSPRGWDSPLHF.

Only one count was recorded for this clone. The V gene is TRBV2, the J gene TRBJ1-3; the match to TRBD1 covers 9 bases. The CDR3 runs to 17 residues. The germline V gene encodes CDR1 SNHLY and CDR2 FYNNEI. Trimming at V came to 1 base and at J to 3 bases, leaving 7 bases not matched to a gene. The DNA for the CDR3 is TGTGCCAGCAGTGAAGTTCCGGGACAGGGAGTTGGAAACACCATATATTTT. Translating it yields CASSEVPGQGVGNTIYF.

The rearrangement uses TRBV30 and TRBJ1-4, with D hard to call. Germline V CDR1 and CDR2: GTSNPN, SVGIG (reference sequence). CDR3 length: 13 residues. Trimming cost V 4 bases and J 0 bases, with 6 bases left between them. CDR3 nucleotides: TGTGCCTGGACGGGAACAACTAATGAAAAACTGTTTTTT. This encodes CAWTGTTNEKLFF.

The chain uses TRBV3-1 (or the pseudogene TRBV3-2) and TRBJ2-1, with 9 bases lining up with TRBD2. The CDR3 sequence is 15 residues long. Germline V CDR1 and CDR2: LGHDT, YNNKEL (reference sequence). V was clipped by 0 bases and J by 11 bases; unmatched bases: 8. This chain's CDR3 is CASSQDAAGGPKQFF. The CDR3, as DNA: TGTGCCAGCAGCCAAGATGCGGCGGGGGGGCCTAAGCAGTTCTTC.

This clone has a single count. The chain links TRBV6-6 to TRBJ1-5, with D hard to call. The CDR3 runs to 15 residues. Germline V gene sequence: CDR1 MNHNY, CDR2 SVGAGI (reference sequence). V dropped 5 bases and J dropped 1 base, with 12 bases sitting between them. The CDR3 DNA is TGTGCCAGCAGTCCACCCGGAGGGAGCAATCAGCCCCAGCATTTT. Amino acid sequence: CASSPPGGSNQPQHF.

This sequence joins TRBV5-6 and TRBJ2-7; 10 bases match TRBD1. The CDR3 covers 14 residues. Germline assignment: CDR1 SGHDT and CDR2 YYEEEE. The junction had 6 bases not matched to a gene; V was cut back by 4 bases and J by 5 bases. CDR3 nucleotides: TGTGCCAGCAGCGGTGGGGACAGGGGTAACGAGCAGTACTTC. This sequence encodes CASSGGDRGNEQYF.

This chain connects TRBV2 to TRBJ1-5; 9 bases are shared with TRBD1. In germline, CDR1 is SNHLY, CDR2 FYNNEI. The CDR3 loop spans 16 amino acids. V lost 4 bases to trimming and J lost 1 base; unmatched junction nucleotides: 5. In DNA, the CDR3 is TGTGCCAGCAGTGGAACAGGGGGCGCGAGCAATCAGCCCCAGCATTTT. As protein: CASSGTGGASNQPQHF.

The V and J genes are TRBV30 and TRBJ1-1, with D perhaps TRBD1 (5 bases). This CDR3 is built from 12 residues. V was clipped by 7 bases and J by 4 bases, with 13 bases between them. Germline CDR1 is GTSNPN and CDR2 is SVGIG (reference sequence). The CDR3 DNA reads TGTGCCTCCGGGGGAACTATCACTGAAGCTTTCTTT. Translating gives CASGGTITEAFF.

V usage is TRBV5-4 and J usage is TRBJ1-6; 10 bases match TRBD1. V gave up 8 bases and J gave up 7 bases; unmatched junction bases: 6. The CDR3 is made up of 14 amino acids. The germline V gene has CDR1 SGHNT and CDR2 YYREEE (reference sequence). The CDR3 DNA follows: TGTGCCAGTCGACAGGGGGCTATAAATTCACCCCTCCACTTT. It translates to CASRQGAINSPLHF.

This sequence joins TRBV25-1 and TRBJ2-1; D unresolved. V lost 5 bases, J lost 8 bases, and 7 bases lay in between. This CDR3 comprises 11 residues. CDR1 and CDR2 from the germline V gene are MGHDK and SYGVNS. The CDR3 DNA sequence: TGTGCCAGCAGTCTCAAGCATGAGCAGTTCTTC. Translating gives CASSLKHEQFF.

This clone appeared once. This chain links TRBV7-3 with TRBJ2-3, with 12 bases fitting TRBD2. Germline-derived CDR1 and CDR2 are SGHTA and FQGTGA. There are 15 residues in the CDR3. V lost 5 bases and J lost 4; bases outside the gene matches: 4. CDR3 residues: CASSPSGGASDTQYF. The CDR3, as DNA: TGTGCCAGCAGCCCTAGCGGGGGGGCCTCAGATACGCAGTATTTT.

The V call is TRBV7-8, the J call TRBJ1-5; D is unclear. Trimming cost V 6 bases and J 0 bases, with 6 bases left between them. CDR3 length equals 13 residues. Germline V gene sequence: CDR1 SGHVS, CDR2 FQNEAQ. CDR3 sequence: CASRAGSNQPQHF. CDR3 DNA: TGTGCCAGCAGGGCAGGTAGCAATCAGCCCCAGCATTTT.

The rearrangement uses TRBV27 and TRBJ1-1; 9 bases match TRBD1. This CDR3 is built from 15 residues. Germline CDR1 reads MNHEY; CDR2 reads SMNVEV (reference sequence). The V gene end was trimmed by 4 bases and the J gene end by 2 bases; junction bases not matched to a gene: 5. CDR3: CASSWGQGLNTEAFF. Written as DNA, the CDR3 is TGTGCCAGCAGTTGGGGACAGGGCCTAAACACTGAAGCTTTCTTT.

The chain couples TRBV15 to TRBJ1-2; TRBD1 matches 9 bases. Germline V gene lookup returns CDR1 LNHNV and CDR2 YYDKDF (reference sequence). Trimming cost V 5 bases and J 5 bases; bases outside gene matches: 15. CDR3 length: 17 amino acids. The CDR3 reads CATSEGTGYDLGYGYTF. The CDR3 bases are TGTGCCACCAGCGAGGGGACAGGGTACGATTTAGGGTATGGCTACACCTTC.

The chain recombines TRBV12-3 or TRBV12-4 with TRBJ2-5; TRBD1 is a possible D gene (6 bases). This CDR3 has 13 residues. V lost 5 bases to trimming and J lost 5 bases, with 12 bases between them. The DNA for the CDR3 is TGTGCCAGCAGTCCTATGAGGGGGGAGACCCAGTACTTC. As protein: CASSPMRGETQYF.

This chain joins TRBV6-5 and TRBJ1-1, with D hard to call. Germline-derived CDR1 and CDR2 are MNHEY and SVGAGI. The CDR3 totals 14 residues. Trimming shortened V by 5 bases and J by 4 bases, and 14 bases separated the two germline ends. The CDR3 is CASSPGVGRTEAFF. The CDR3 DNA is TGTGCCAGCAGTCCCGGGGTCGGACGCACTGAAGCTTTCTTT.